Each of the 31 T cell receptor beta chains below was sequenced from the same sample in a study of blood T cell repertoires in COVID-19. Clones were sequenced by immunoSEQ multiplex PCR, and TCRdb holds only the in-frame ones, with some missing. The sample contains 120,000 to 150,000 clones, around 79% of which appear only once. The sequenced material came from peripheral blood. These receptors were obtained from a man between 50 and 59 years old with active or convalescent COVID-19.

The rearrangement links TRBV5-1 to TRBJ2-3, with D unclear. V lost 5 bases, J lost 4 bases, and 8 bases lay in between. This CDR3 spans 12 amino acids. In germline, CDR1 is SGHRS, CDR2 YFSETQ. In DNA, the CDR3 is TGCGCCAGCAGGAGAGAGGCAGATACGCAGTATTTT. It specifies CASRREADTQYF. Drawing the rest from reference TRBV5-1 and TRBJ2-3, the complete variable domain is KAGVTQTPRYLIKTRGQQVTLSCSPISGHRSVSWYQQTPGQGLQFLFEYFSETQRNKGNFPGRFSGRQFSNSRSEMNVSTLELGDSALYLCASRREADTQYFGPGTRLTVL.

The chain combines TRBV7-3 with TRBJ2-6; TRBD1 is a possible D gene (7 bases). Per germline, CDR1 SGHTA and CDR2 FQGTGA. The length of the CDR3 is 18 residues. Between the trimmed V and J ends, which lost 5 bases and 15 bases, there was a span of 32 bases. The CDR3 DNA reads TGTGCCAGCAGCCCCCGGAGCACCCGACAGGGCCTGTCCGGGGGCCTGACTTTC. Protein sequence: CASSPRSTRQGLSGGLTF.

This chain connects TRBV28 to TRBJ2-5; 9 bases are shared with TRBD2. CDR1 and CDR2 from the germline V gene are MDHEN and SYDVKM. J gave up 2 bases and V 6 bases, and 7 bases lay outside the gene matches. CDR3 length equals 15 residues. CDR3 residues: CASSLLAGVQETQYF. CDR3 nucleotides: TGTGCCAGCAGCTTGTTAGCGGGGGTACAAGAGACCCAGTACTTC.

The CDR3 loop reads CASRPGTGGNEKLFF. The CDR3 DNA is TGTGCCAGCAGACCCGGGACAGGGGGTAATGAAAAACTGTTTTTT. The chain uses TRBV28 and TRBJ1-4; 11 nucleotides agree with TRBD1. Per germline, CDR1 MDHEN and CDR2 SYDVKM. The CDR3 extends over 15 amino acids. J was trimmed by 4 bases and V by 6 bases; bases with no gene match: 4.

The V call is TRBV7-9, the J call TRBJ2-2; D unclear. The CDR3 extends over 10 amino acids. Germline CDR1 and CDR2: SEHNR and FQNEAQ (reference sequence). V was pared by 8 bases and J by 5 bases, with 3 bases between. CDR3 nucleotides: TGTGCCAGCCGGACCGGGGAGCTGTTTTTT. It translates to CASRTGELFF.

This clone appeared a few times. The conserved closing phenylalanine or tryptophan is absent in this CDR3, likely reflecting a read error. The limits of the CDR3 on the DNA are not certain, so only TCRdb's listed CDR3 is given. This chain uses TRBV27 with TRBJ1-2. The CDR3 extends over 9 residues, inclusive of both ends. CDR1 and CDR2 (germline): MNHEY, SMNVEV (reference sequence). Here the CDR3 reads CASSYPDGV.

V is TRBV5-1 and J is TRBJ2-7; tentative D call: TRBD1 (6 bases). Germline V gene sequence: CDR1 SGHRS, CDR2 YFSETQ. Trimming left V 4 bases short and J 5 bases short, with 19 bases between. The CDR3 consists of 15 residues. CDR3 region: CASSVRDMSYDEQYF. In DNA form, the CDR3 reads TGCGCCAGCAGCGTCCGGGACATGAGTTACGACGAGCAGTACTTC. Full variable domain (remainder filled in from reference TRBV5-1 and TRBJ2-7): KAGVTQTPRYLIKTRGQQVTLSCSPISGHRSVSWYQQTPGQGLQFLFEYFSETQRNKGNFPGRFSGRQFSNSRSEMNVSTLELGDSALYLCASSVRDMSYDEQYFGPGTRLTVT.

The V call is TRBV7-2, the J call TRBJ2-5; 10 nucleotides match TRBD2. CDR1 and CDR2 from the germline V gene are SGHTA and FQGNSA. The ends lost 1 base at V and 4 bases at J; junction bases unmatched: 6. This CDR3 spans 16 amino acids. The DNA for the CDR3 is TGTGCCAGCAGCTTAGGGCTAGCGGGAGCAGGAGAGACCCAGTACTTC. This sequence encodes CASSLGLAGAGETQYF.

This sequence joins TRBV13 and TRBJ2-5, with D perhaps matching TRBD2 (5 bases). Trimming shortened V by 5 bases and J by 9 bases, and 16 bases separated the two germline ends. Germline V gene data show CDR1 as PRHDT and CDR2 as FYEKMQ (reference sequence). The CDR3 has 13 residues. CDR3 in DNA: TGTGCCAGCAGCGGAACGGCCGGGATGGCCCAGTACTTC. Amino acid sequence: CASSGTAGMAQYF.

The chain carries TRBV19 and TRBJ2-1, with TRBD1 identical over 7 bases. There are 13 residues in the CDR3. Losses at the gene ends were 3 bases for V and 10 bases for J; bases not matched to a gene: 6. Germline lookup yields CDR1 LNHDA and CDR2 SQIVND (reference sequence). The CDR3 is CASSILDRSEQFF. CDR3 DNA: TGTGCCAGTAGTATTTTGGACAGGTCCGAGCAGTTCTTC.

This clone was picked up a small number of times. V usage is TRBV11-2 and J usage is TRBJ2-7, with 8 bases aligning to TRBD1. J gave up 3 bases and V 5 bases, and 6 bases lay outside the gene matches. The germline V gene has CDR1 SGHAT and CDR2 FQNNGV. The CDR3 runs 14 residues. Written as DNA, the CDR3 is TGTGCCAGCAGCCAGACAGGGGTCGGCTACGAGCAGTACTTC. Translating gives CASSQTGVGYEQYF.

The rearrangement links TRBV27 to TRBJ1-2; 8 bases are a match to TRBD1. The CDR3 loop spans 17 amino acids. From germline, CDR1 is MNHEY and CDR2 SMNVEV (reference sequence). J was trimmed by 6 bases and V by 0 bases; bases with no gene match: 12. The CDR3 DNA follows: TGTGCCAGCAGTTTATCCTTGACAGGGGCCGCGGGGAATGGCTACACCTTC. The encoded protein is CASSLSLTGAAGNGYTF.

The chain couples TRBV7-6 to TRBJ2-7, with TRBD2 identical over 9 bases. The V and J ends lost 4 bases and 3 bases, in that order; junction bases with no gene match: 7. The CDR3 covers 15 residues. CDR1 is SGHVS, CDR2 FNYEAQ, per germline. The CDR3: CASSSASGTGYEQYF. CDR3 DNA sequence: TGTGCCAGCAGCTCCGCTAGCGGGACCGGCTACGAGCAGTACTTC.

The chain combines TRBV6-5 with TRBJ2-5, with 11 bases lining up with TRBD2. Germline V gene sequence: CDR1 MNHEY, CDR2 SVGAGI. The V gene end was trimmed by 7 bases and the J gene end by 5 bases; junction bases not matched to a gene: 9. This CDR3 has 15 amino acids. The CDR3 DNA reads TGTGCCAGCATTAGCGGGAGGGCCCGTATCGAGACCCAGTACTTC. This codes for CASISGRARIETQYF.

This rearrangement joins TRBV7-9 to TRBJ1-3; D is perhaps TRBD1 (6 bases). CDR1 and CDR2 from the germline V gene are SEHNR and FQNEAQ (reference sequence). The V and J ends lost 2 bases and 0 bases respectively, with 17 bases between them. The CDR3 sequence is 18 residues long. The CDR3 sequence is CASSLLPRTVYSGNTIYF. CDR3 bases: TGTGCCAGCAGCTTATTACCGAGGACAGTTTACTCTGGAAACACCATATATTTT.

The rearrangement uses TRBV7-2 and TRBJ1-1; D unresolved. CDR1 SGHTA and CDR2 FQGNSA come from the germline V gene. CDR3 size: 13 residues. V lost 2 bases to trimming and J lost 10 bases, with 14 bases between them. The CDR3 spells CASSLPSGSAAFF. CDR3 DNA sequence: TGTGCCAGCAGCTTACCTTCAGGCTCAGCAGCTTTCTTT.

V and J are TRBV27 and TRBJ2-7; D is perhaps TRBD1 (6 bases). CDR1 and CDR2 from the germline V gene are MNHEY and SMNVEV (reference sequence). Trimming pared 9 bases from V and 3 bases from J, leaving 18 bases between. This CDR3 has 14 amino acids. CDR3 loop: CARNETGTHYEQYF. CDR3 nucleotide sequence: TGTGCCAGGAACGAGACCGGGACACACTACGAGCAGTACTTC.

V is TRBV5-4 and J is TRBJ2-1; TRBD2 aligns across 9 bases. The J segment lost 2 bases and the V segment lost 0 bases, leaving 3 bases of the junction unmatched. CDR1 and CDR2 (germline): SGHNT, YYREEE (reference sequence). The CDR3 totals 16 residues. The CDR3 sequence: CASSLVRTSAYNEQFF. In DNA, the CDR3 is TGTGCCAGCAGCTTGGTTAGGACTAGCGCCTACAATGAGCAGTTCTTC.

The J gene is TRBJ1-1, the V gene TRBV7-6, with D possibly TRBD1 on 5 matching bases. This CDR3 region has 14 residues. CDR1 is SGHVS, CDR2 FNYEAQ, per germline. The ends were cut back, 3 bases at V and 4 bases at J, with 12 bases in the middle. The CDR3 is CASSFVQGGTEAFF. The CDR3 DNA is TGTGCCAGCAGCTTCGTGCAGGGAGGCACTGAAGCTTTCTTT.

The chain couples TRBV28 to TRBJ1-4, with 8 bases fitting TRBD1. The length of the CDR3 is 14 residues. Germline values: CDR1 MDHEN, CDR2 SYDVKM. J gave up 6 bases and V 6 bases, and 6 bases lay outside the gene matches. As DNA, the CDR3 is TGTGCCAGCAGGCCCTCAGGGGGCCATGAAAAACTGTTTTTT. Protein product: CASRPSGGHEKLFF.

This clone was counted between two and nine times. The chain combines TRBV28 with TRBJ1-4, with 7 nucleotides matching TRBD1. CDR1 is MDHEN and CDR2 is SYDVKM in the germline V gene. The ends lost 4 bases at V and 2 bases at J; junction bases unmatched: 7. The length of the CDR3 is 16 residues. CDR3 protein: CASSSGQVTTNEKLFF. CDR3 in DNA: TGTGCCAGCAGTTCCGGACAGGTGACTACTAATGAAAAACTGTTTTTT. Full variable domain (remainder filled in from reference TRBV28 and TRBJ1-4): DVKVTQSSRYLVKRTGEKVFLECVQDMDHENMFWYRQDPGLGLRLIYFSYDVKMKEKGDIPEGYSVSREKKERFSLILESASTNQTSMYLCASSSGQVTTNEKLFFGSGTQLSVL.

The count of this clone is one. This sequence joins TRBV2 and TRBJ2-7; D is uncertain. The V gene lost 2 bases and the J gene lost 3 bases, with 5 bases spanning the gap. The CDR3 runs 12 residues. CDR1 and CDR2 (germline): SNHLY, FYNNEI. CDR3 sequence: CASSERDYEQYF. DNA for the CDR3: TGTGCCAGCAGTGAACGAGACTACGAGCAGTACTTC.

Of note for this clone: Other DNA sequences in the sample encode the same CDR3. This chain joins TRBV24-1 and TRBJ2-7; D not certain. Germline CDR1 and CDR2: KGHDR and SFDVKD. The CDR3 extends over 15 amino acids. V lost 6 bases and J 0 bases, leaving 14 bases between the germline ends. The CDR3 loop is CATSSPRAGSYEQYF. The CDR3 DNA is TGTGCCACCAGTTCCCCCCGCGCAGGCTCCTACGAGCAGTACTTC.

V and J are TRBV5-1 and TRBJ1-6; unclear D gene. Germline V gives CDR1 SGHRS, CDR2 YFSETQ. V was shortened by 4 bases and J by 5 bases, with 13 bases between the two germline ends. This CDR3 is 15 amino acids long. The CDR3 DNA follows: TGCGCCAGCAGCACCGGAGGTTTTAATAATTCACCCCTCCACTTT. Its protein product is CASSTGGFNNSPLHF.

The chain combines TRBV28 with TRBJ2-1; D possibly corresponds to TRBD1 (6 bases). This CDR3 is built from 15 residues. Trimming left V 5 bases short and J 5 bases short, with 16 bases between. Germline CDR1 is MDHEN and CDR2 is SYDVKM. Written as DNA, the CDR3 is TGTGCCAGCAGTCCCCAGGGGTCGGTCGACAATGAGCAGTTCTTC. Its protein is CASSPQGSVDNEQFF.

The rearrangement links TRBV2 to TRBJ1-4, with D possibly matching TRBD1 (6 bases). The CDR3 length is 15 residues. V was pared by 6 bases and J by 0 bases, with 11 bases between. Germline-derived CDR1 and CDR2 are SNHLY and FYNNEI. The CDR3: CASSQTGATNEKLFF. CDR3 bases: TGTGCCAGCAGCCAGACAGGAGCAACTAATGAAAAACTGTTTTTT.

The chain couples TRBV7-9 to TRBJ2-7; TRBD2 might be the D (5 bases). The CDR3 covers 15 residues. Germline V gives CDR1 SEHNR, CDR2 FQNEAQ (reference sequence). V was shortened by 5 bases and J by 3 bases, with 17 bases between the two germline ends. The CDR3 DNA reads as TGTGCCAGCAGCCCTAGCCCCAGCGGCTACTACGAGCAGTACTTC. It yields the protein CASSPSPSGYYEQYF.

In its sample, this clone was seen once. This chain uses TRBV7-2 with TRBJ1-2, with D possibly being TRBD1 (5 bases). Germline loops: CDR1 SGHTA, CDR2 FQGNSA. CDR3 length: 12 amino acids. V lost 11 bases and J lost 0, with 10 bases in between. The CDR3 nucleotides are TGTGCCCCGGGGGTCACTAACTATGGCTACACCTTC. It encodes CAPGVTNYGYTF.

This clone appeared many times. V is TRBV7-2 and J is TRBJ2-2; TRBD1 might be the D (5 bases). The CDR3 has 14 amino acids. Trimming took off 7 bases at V and 3 bases at J, with 12 bases between the two ends. Germline CDR1 SGHTA, CDR2 FQGNSA. Here the CDR3 reads CASTVGAYTGELFF. For the CDR3, the DNA is TGTGCCAGCACGGTAGGGGCCTACACCGGGGAGCTGTTTTTT.

This clone was seen a single time. This chain uses TRBV14 with TRBJ2-6; D is perhaps TRBD2 (6 bases). V was clipped by 0 bases and J by 12 bases, with 12 bases between them. CDR3 size: 14 residues. CDR1 and CDR2 (germline): SGHDN, FVKESK. CDR3 bases: TGTGCCAGCAGCCAAGATTGGCCGGGAGTCGTCCTGACTTTC. Translation gives CASSQDWPGVVLTF.

The CDR3 nucleotides read TGTGCCACCAGTGATTTGGGGGGGGGCAATCAGCCCCAGCATTTT. It yields the protein CATSDLGGGNQPQHF. The chain employs TRBV24-1 and TRBJ1-5, with D possibly being TRBD1 (5 bases). CDR1 is KGHDR, CDR2 SFDVKD, per germline. The V and J ends lost 0 bases and 2 bases respectively, with 7 bases between them. The CDR3 has 15 residues.